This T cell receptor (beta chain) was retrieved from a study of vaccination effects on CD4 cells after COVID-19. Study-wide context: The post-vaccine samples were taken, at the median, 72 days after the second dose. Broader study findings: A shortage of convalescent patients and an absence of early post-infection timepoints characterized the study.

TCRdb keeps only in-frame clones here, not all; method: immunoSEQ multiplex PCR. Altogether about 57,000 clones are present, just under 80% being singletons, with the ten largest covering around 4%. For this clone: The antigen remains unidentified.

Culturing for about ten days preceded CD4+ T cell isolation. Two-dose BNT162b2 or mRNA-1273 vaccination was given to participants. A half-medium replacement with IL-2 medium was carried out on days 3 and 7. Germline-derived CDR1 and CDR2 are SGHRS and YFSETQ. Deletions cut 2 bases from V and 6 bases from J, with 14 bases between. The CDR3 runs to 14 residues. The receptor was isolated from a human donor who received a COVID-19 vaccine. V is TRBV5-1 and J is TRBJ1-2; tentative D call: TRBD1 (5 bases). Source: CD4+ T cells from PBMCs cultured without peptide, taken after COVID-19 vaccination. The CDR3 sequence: CASSFATGSDGYTF. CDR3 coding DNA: TGCGCCAGCAGCTTTGCTACAGGTTCGGATGGCTACACCTTC.